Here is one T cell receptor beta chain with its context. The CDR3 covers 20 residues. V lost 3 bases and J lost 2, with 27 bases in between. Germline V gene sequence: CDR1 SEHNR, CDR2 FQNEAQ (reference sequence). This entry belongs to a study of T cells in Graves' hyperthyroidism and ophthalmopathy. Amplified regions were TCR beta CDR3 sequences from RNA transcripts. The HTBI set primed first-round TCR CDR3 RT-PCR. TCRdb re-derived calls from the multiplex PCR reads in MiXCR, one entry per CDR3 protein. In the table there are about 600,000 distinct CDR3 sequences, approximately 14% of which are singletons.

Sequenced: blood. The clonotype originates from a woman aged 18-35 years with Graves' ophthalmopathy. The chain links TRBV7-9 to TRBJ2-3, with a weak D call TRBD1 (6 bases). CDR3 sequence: CASSFFSTTSGALFTDTQYF. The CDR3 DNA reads TGTGCCAGCAGCTTTTTCTCCACAACCTCAGGGGCACTTTTCACAGATACGCAGTATTTT.